What follows are 25 T cell receptor beta chains derived from one specimen sequenced in a study of blood T cell repertoires in COVID-19. The protocol was immunoSEQ multiplex PCR, while the TCRdb copy is restricted to in-frame clones and leaves out a portion. The sample shows about 300,000 clones, around 88% of them seen only once. Input material: peripheral blood. The receptors originated from a woman between 25 and 40 years old who had recovered from COVID-19.

The J gene is TRBJ2-2, the V gene TRBV18, with 9 bases that match TRBD1. The CDR3 sequence is 16 residues long. Germline V gene lookup returns CDR1 KGHSH and CDR2 LQKENI. V lost 5 bases, J lost 4 bases, and 8 bases stayed unmatched. The chain's CDR3 is CASSAKGQGGTGELFF. The CDR3 DNA reads as TGTGCCAGCTCAGCCAAGGGACAGGGCGGCACCGGGGAGCTGTTTTTT. Filled out from reference TRBV18 and TRBJ2-2, the complete variable domain reads NAGVMQNPRHLVRRRGQEARLRCSPMKGHSHVYWYRQLPEEGLKFMVYLQKENIIDESGMPKERFSAEFPKEGPSILRIQQVVRGDSAAYFCASSAKGQGGTGELFFGEGSRLTVL.

The V call is TRBV3-1 (or the pseudogene TRBV3-2), the J call TRBJ2-7; 7 nucleotides match TRBD1. J gave up 2 bases and V 4 bases, and 2 bases lay outside the gene matches. The CDR3 extends over 13 amino acids. Germline CDR1 reads LGHDT; CDR2 reads YNNKEL (reference sequence). CDR3 sequence (DNA): TGTGCCAGCAGCCGGGGGACAGCCTACGAGCAGTACTTC. Protein sequence: CASSRGTAYEQYF.

V and J are TRBV4-1 and TRBJ1-5, with D possibly matching TRBD1 (5 bases). The CDR3 has 14 amino acids. The V gene lost 6 bases and the J gene lost 7 bases, with 16 bases spanning the gap. Germline CDR1 reads MGHRA; CDR2 reads YSYEKL. The CDR3 nucleotides are TGCGCCAGCAGTATACACCCGGACACCCAGCCCCAGCATTTT. It yields the protein CASSIHPDTQPQHF.

This sequence joins TRBV10-3 and TRBJ2-5, with TRBD1 as a possible D gene (5 bases). Trimming shortened V by 2 bases and J by 2 bases, and 9 bases separated the two germline ends. This CDR3 region has 14 residues. Germline values: CDR1 ENHRY, CDR2 SYGVKD. As DNA, the CDR3 is TGTGCCATCAGTGAGGCCAGGGATCAAGAGACCCAGTACTTC. Residues: CAISEARDQETQYF.

The chain has TRBV6-1 and TRBJ1-5, with 8 bases identical to TRBD1. Germline loops: CDR1 MNHNS, CDR2 SASEGT. This CDR3 contains 15 residues. V lost 3 bases, J lost 6 bases, and 7 bases stayed unmatched. The CDR3 loop is CASSDQAGGVQPQHF. In DNA form, the CDR3 reads TGTGCCAGCAGTGATCAAGCAGGGGGCGTTCAGCCCCAGCATTTT.

The rearrangement joins TRBV4-2 to TRBJ2-1; D remains unclear. Deletions cut 0 bases from V and 5 bases from J, with 20 bases between. The CDR3 sequence is 18 residues long. From germline, CDR1 is LGHNA and CDR2 YNFKEQ. Here the CDR3 DNA reads TGTGCCAGCAGCCAAGATTTTGTAGTAGCCGGTTCCCACAATGAGCAGTTCTTC. Residues: CASSQDFVVAGSHNEQFF.

V gene TRBV5-5 combines with J gene TRBJ1-5; 8 bases fit TRBD1. Germline trimming cut 0 bases from V and 7 bases from J; bases unmatched to any gene: 3. This CDR3 has 14 residues. Germline assignment: CDR1 SGHKS and CDR2 YYEKEE (reference sequence). The CDR3 spells CASSLAGTGQPQHF. The DNA for the CDR3 is TGTGCCAGCAGCTTGGCCGGGACAGGACAGCCCCAGCATTTT. Together with reference TRBV5-5 and TRBJ1-5, the CDR3 gives the full variable domain: DAGVTQSPTHLIKTRGQQVTLRCSPISGHKSVSWYQQVLGQGPQFIFQYYEKEERGRGNFPDRFSARQFPNYSSELNVNALLLGDSALYLCASSLAGTGQPQHFGDGTRLSIL.

The chain couples TRBV6-6 to TRBJ2-1; a weak D match, TRBD1 (6 bases). The CDR3 sequence is 13 residues long. V was clipped by 7 bases and J by 6 bases, with 13 bases between them. Germline assignment: CDR1 MNHNY and CDR2 SVGAGI (reference sequence). In DNA, the CDR3 is TGTGCCAGCAATGACAGGACAAGCAATGAGCAGTTCTTC. Translation gives CASNDRTSNEQFF.

The chain is built from TRBV7-9 and TRBJ2-5; 8 nucleotides match TRBD1. The CDR3 loop spans 14 amino acids. Germline-derived CDR1 and CDR2 are SEHNR and FQNEAQ (reference sequence). Trimming at V came to 5 bases and at J to 1 base, leaving 3 bases not matched to a gene. CDR3 sequence: CASSRQGSQETQYF. CDR3 coding DNA: TGTGCCAGCAGCCGACAGGGGTCCCAAGAGACCCAGTACTTC.

The chain carries TRBV24-1 and TRBJ1-5, with D unclear. This CDR3 spans 16 amino acids. CDR1 is KGHDR, CDR2 SFDVKD, per germline. Trimming stripped 1 base from V and 4 bases from J, with 13 bases between. CDR3 sequence: CATSDFTLPGNQPQHF. Here the CDR3 DNA reads TGTGCCACCAGTGATTTTACACTCCCGGGGAATCAGCCCCAGCATTTT.

The chain has TRBV9 and TRBJ1-2, with a tentative D call TRBD1 (5 bases). V lost 0 bases and J lost 5, with 14 bases in between. CDR1 SGDLS and CDR2 YYNGEE come from the germline V gene. The CDR3 length is 15 residues. The CDR3 loop reads CASSVEEGRGYGYTF. For the CDR3, the DNA is TGTGCCAGCAGCGTAGAGGAAGGGAGGGGATATGGCTACACCTTC.

This clone was observed a handful of times. The chain employs TRBV12-5 and TRBJ2-3, with a weak D call TRBD2 (6 bases). Trimming left V 7 bases short and J 0 bases short, with 23 bases between. Germline CDR1 reads LGHNT; CDR2 reads FRNRAP. The CDR3 has 18 amino acids. CDR3 nucleotides: TGTGCTAGTGCCACCTCAGGCCCGGGCGGGACCAGCACAGATACGCAGTATTTT. This codes for CASATSGPGGTSTDTQYF.

The V gene is TRBV9, the J gene TRBJ2-1; 10 nucleotides align to TRBD2. The CDR3 has 15 residues. Germline trimming cut 4 bases from V and 1 base from J; bases unmatched to any gene: 2. CDR1 is SGDLS, CDR2 YYNGEE, per germline. CDR3 protein: CASSPLAGSYNEQFF. The CDR3 region has the DNA TGTGCCAGCAGCCCACTAGCGGGATCCTACAATGAGCAGTTCTTC.

The CDR3 protein is CASSLWGAGGPSYEQYF. CDR3 coding DNA: TGTGCCAGCAGCTTATGGGGAGCGGGGGGGCCATCCTACGAGCAGTACTTC. The J gene is TRBJ2-7, the V gene TRBV11-2; TRBD2 matches at 10 bases. The CDR3 totals 17 residues. Losses at the gene ends were 2 bases for V and 1 base for J; bases not matched to a gene: 8. From germline, CDR1 is SGHAT and CDR2 FQNNGV. Filled out from reference TRBV11-2 and TRBJ2-7, the complete variable domain reads EAGVAQSPRYKIIEKRQSVAFWCNPISGHATLYWYQQILGQGPKLLIQFQNNGVVDDSQLPKDRFSAERLKGVDSTLKIQPAKLEDSAVYLCASSLWGAGGPSYEQYFGPGTRLTVT.

The chain has TRBV6-5 and TRBJ1-5; no reliable D call. Trimming removed 8 bases from V and 9 bases from J, with 17 bases in between. The germline V gene encodes CDR1 MNHEY and CDR2 SVGAGI. The CDR3 contains 13 residues. The CDR3 nucleotides read TGTGCCAGCGCAAGAGCTAGTGGTAGGCCCCAGCATTTT. Its protein is CASARASGRPQHF.

This clone came up a few times. CDR3 coding DNA: TGTGCCAGCAGCCAGGGAGCGACAGGGGGCCGTGAAAAACTGTTTTTT. Translating gives CASSQGATGGREKLFF. The chain joins TRBV14 to TRBJ1-4, with 10 bases aligning to TRBD1. V gave up 3 bases and J gave up 7 bases; unmatched junction bases: 8. Germline V gene lookup returns CDR1 SGHDN and CDR2 FVKESK. The CDR3 consists of 16 residues.

This clone was seen just once. The CDR3 DNA follows: TGTGCCAGCTCACTCGGGACAGGGGGCAGAGAGACCCAGTACTTC. Translated, it gives CASSLGTGGRETQYF. V and J are TRBV18 and TRBJ2-5; 12 bases are a match to TRBD1. Germline CDR1 reads KGHSH; CDR2 reads LQKENI. V was pared by 4 bases and J by 4 bases, with 4 bases of the junction left unmatched. This CDR3 is built from 15 residues.

The chain recombines TRBV7-2 with TRBJ1-1; D not certain. CDR1 SGHTA and CDR2 FQGNSA come from the germline V gene. The CDR3 is made up of 15 amino acids. V lost 1 base and J 5 bases, leaving 14 bases between the germline ends. The CDR3 DNA reads as TGTGCCAGCAGCTTAGGGGGAGGGATAGGGACTGAAGCTTTCTTT. This sequence encodes CASSLGGGIGTEAFF. The whole variable domain, remainder taken from reference TRBV7-2 and TRBJ1-1, is GAGVSQSPSNKVTEKGKDVELRCDPISGHTALYWYRQSLGQGLEFLIYFQGNSAPDKSGLPSDRFSAERTGGSVSTLTIQRTQQEDSAVYLCASSLGGGIGTEAFFGQGTRLTVV.

V usage is TRBV19 and J usage is TRBJ2-2; the D gene is possibly TRBD1 (6 bases). Germline CDR1 and CDR2: LNHDA and SQIVND (reference sequence). The CDR3 is 15 amino acids. The ends were cut back, 8 bases at V and 7 bases at J, with 20 bases in the middle. CDR3 bases: TGTGCCAGTGCCCCTCTTTTGGGGGCGGACGGGGAGCTGTTTTTT. Translating gives CASAPLLGADGELFF.

This clone was seen only a few times. The rearrangement links TRBV28 to TRBJ2-1; D call uncertain. This CDR3 is built from 12 residues. Germline CDR1 and CDR2: MDHEN and SYDVKM. The germline V and J ends were trimmed by 6 bases and 5 bases, with 8 bases remaining between them. The CDR3, as DNA: TGTGCCAGCAGCCCTCCTAACAATGAGCAGTTCTTC. Translated, it gives CASSPPNNEQFF.

The chain has TRBV6-2 or TRBV6-3 and TRBJ1-2, with 9 bases lining up with TRBD1. CDR3 size: 16 residues. Trimming took 2 bases from V and 8 from J; bases not matched to a gene: 12. CDR1 is MNHEY and CDR2 is SVGEGT in the germline V gene. In nucleotides, the CDR3 is TGTGCCAGCAGTTACAATCACCCGGGACAGGGAACGGGCTACACCTTC. It encodes CASSYNHPGQGTGYTF.

The rearrangement uses TRBV5-1 and TRBJ2-5; D call uncertain. This CDR3 has 16 residues. Trimming stripped 1 base from V and 2 bases from J, with 15 bases between. Germline CDR1 is SGHRS and CDR2 is YFSETQ. DNA of the CDR3: TGCGCCAGCAGCTTGCAGTTGGGCAGGCCGCAAGAGACCCAGTACTTC. This sequence encodes CASSLQLGRPQETQYF. The full variable domain, completed using reference TRBV5-1 and TRBJ2-5, is KAGVTQTPRYLIKTRGQQVTLSCSPISGHRSVSWYQQTPGQGLQFLFEYFSETQRNKGNFPGRFSGRQFSNSRSEMNVSTLELGDSALYLCASSLQLGRPQETQYFGPGTRLLVL.

V gene TRBV5-1 combines with J gene TRBJ2-7; 9 nucleotides line up with TRBD1. Germline V CDR1 and CDR2: SGHRS, YFSETQ. The CDR3 totals 15 residues. Trimming at V came to 4 bases and at J to 1 base, leaving 6 bases not matched to a gene. The CDR3 here is CASSAGQGISYEQYF. CDR3 DNA: TGCGCCAGCAGCGCGGGACAGGGTATTTCCTACGAGCAGTACTTC. The variable domain in full, completed from reference TRBV5-1 and TRBJ2-7, reads KAGVTQTPRYLIKTRGQQVTLSCSPISGHRSVSWYQQTPGQGLQFLFEYFSETQRNKGNFPGRFSGRQFSNSRSEMNVSTLELGDSALYLCASSAGQGISYEQYFGPGTRLTVT.

The genes are TRBV4-2 and TRBJ1-2, with D perhaps matching TRBD1 (6 bases). Deletions cut 0 bases from V and 2 bases from J, with 16 bases between. Germline V gives CDR1 LGHNA, CDR2 YNFKEQ. The CDR3 totals 17 residues. The CDR3 DNA reads TGTGCCAGCAGCCAAGATCGGCTGCGACAGGCAAACTATGGCTACACCTTC. This translates into CASSQDRLRQANYGYTF.

V usage is TRBV3-1 (or the pseudogene TRBV3-2) and J usage is TRBJ1-2; D may be TRBD1 (5 bases). From germline, CDR1 is LGHDT and CDR2 YNNKEL (reference sequence). There are 12 residues in the CDR3. Trimming pared 1 base from V and 8 bases from J, leaving 8 bases between. This chain's CDR3 is CASSQGGEGYTF. CDR3 nucleotides: TGTGCCAGCAGCCAAGGGGGGGAAGGCTACACCTTC.